Each of the 10 T cell receptor beta chains below was sequenced from the same sample in a study of shared clonotypes between healthy human individuals. The table came from immunoSEQ multiplex PCR; TCRdb's copy has only in-frame clones and leaves some out. The table has approximately 940,000 clones, around 80% seen once. Material: memory CD4+ T cells sorted from blood. The subset denotes: CD45RA-negative fraction. These receptors were taken from a man aged 18 to 30 in good health.

The rearrangement joins TRBV30 to TRBJ2-4, with D uncertain. The CDR3 totals 14 residues. Trimming stripped 2 bases from V and 2 bases from J, with 10 bases between. Germline assignment: CDR1 GTSNPN and CDR2 SVGIG (reference sequence). CDR3 coding DNA: TGTGCCTGGAGTCCGGGCGGCCCCAAAAACATTCAGTACTTC. Protein product: CAWSPGGPKNIQYF.

The table lists this clone with a few counts. Other DNA sequences in the same sample also yield this CDR3. J is TRBJ2-2 and V is TRBV6-1; D uncertain. The CDR3 runs to 14 residues. Germline CDR1 reads MNHNS; CDR2 reads SASEGT. V dropped 6 bases and J dropped 0 bases, with 8 bases sitting between them. CDR3 DNA: TGTGCCAGCAGAGGCCAGACGAACACCGGGGAGCTGTTTTTT. Translating gives CASRGQTNTGELFF.

This chain uses TRBV5-1 with TRBJ2-1; the match to TRBD2 covers 8 bases. Germline V lookup: CDR1 SGHRS, CDR2 YFSETQ. CDR3 length equals 18 residues. Unmatched junction bases numbered 12, after V lost 4 bases and J lost 0 bases. DNA for the CDR3: TGCGCCAGCAGCACTATTGCCTCCCTAGCGGGCTCCTACAATGAGCAGTTCTTC. It codes for CASSTIASLAGSYNEQFF. Looking up the rest from reference TRBV5-1 and TRBJ2-1 gives the full variable domain: KAGVTQTPRYLIKTRGQQVTLSCSPISGHRSVSWYQQTPGQGLQFLFEYFSETQRNKGNFPGRFSGRQFSNSRSEMNVSTLELGDSALYLCASSTIASLAGSYNEQFFGPGTRLTVL.

In regard to this clone: Other DNA sequences from this sample encode an identical CDR3 as well. The chain links TRBV18 to TRBJ2-1; 8 positions agree with TRBD1. Germline V lookup: CDR1 KGHSH, CDR2 LQKENI. V was clipped by 3 bases and J by 6 bases; unmatched bases: 1. The CDR3 contains 13 residues. This CDR3 reads CASSPGTGNEQFF. Here the CDR3 DNA reads TGTGCCAGCTCACCTGGGACAGGCAATGAGCAGTTCTTC.

Concerning this clone itself: This sample includes further DNA sequences coding for the same CDR3. The chain employs TRBV11-2 and TRBJ2-5, with a possible D match to TRBD1 (7 bases). From germline, CDR1 is SGHAT and CDR2 FQNNGV. Deletions cut 2 bases from V and 4 bases from J, with 14 bases between. The CDR3 runs to 15 residues. This CDR3 is CASSLSQGGGETQYF. CDR3 in DNA: TGTGCCAGCAGCTTATCGCAGGGGGGAGGAGAGACCCAGTACTTC.

CDR3 protein: CASSELTYEQYF. CDR3 DNA sequence: TGCGCCAGCAGTGAACTAACCTACGAGCAGTACTTC. The rearrangement uses TRBV10-2 and TRBJ2-7, with D unresolved. Germline V gene sequence: CDR1 WSHSY, CDR2 SAAADI. This CDR3 is built from 12 residues. V was shortened by 3 bases and J by 2 bases, with 5 bases between the two germline ends.

V gene TRBV10-1 combines with J gene TRBJ2-2; no clear D. Between the trimmed V and J ends, which lost 5 bases and 8 bases, there was a span of 9 bases. The germline gives CDR1 WNHNN, CDR2 SYGVQD (reference sequence). The CDR3 spans 12 residues. As DNA, the CDR3 is TGCGCCAGCAGTACCCGTTCTGGGGAGCTGTTTTTT. Its translation is CASSTRSGELFF.

V is TRBV6-5 and J is TRBJ1-1, with D uncertain. This CDR3 contains 13 residues. Germline lookup yields CDR1 MNHEY and CDR2 SVGAGI. The V gene lost 7 bases and the J gene lost 1 base, with 10 bases spanning the gap. The CDR3 here is CASTNTQNTEAFF. The CDR3, as DNA: TGTGCCAGCACCAACACGCAGAACACTGAAGCTTTCTTT.

This clone was observed a few times. The rearrangement uses TRBV28 and TRBJ1-3, with D unresolved. The V and J ends lost 7 bases and 0 bases respectively, with 16 bases between them. This CDR3 comprises 16 residues. Germline CDR1 reads MDHEN; CDR2 reads SYDVKM. The CDR3 bases are TGTGCCAGCACCCCCCCTGGGCAGATCTCTGGAAACACCATATATTTT. Its translation: CASTPPGQISGNTIYF.

The rearrangement links TRBV28 to TRBJ2-7; D uncertain. Germline CDR1 and CDR2: MDHEN and SYDVKM. V shed 10 bases and J shed 3 bases, with 4 bases lying between them. The CDR3 totals 9 residues. CDR3 region: CATYYEQYF. CDR3 sequence (DNA): TGTGCCACCTACTACGAGCAGTACTTC.